Presented here are 17 T cell receptor beta chains from one specimen sequenced in a study of blood T cells in healthy people across ages. For the second PCR, which ran for about 7 to 11 cycles, a sample-barcoded 5' primer and a J-beta primer mix were used. A single record per CDR3 protein comes from TCRdb applying MiXCR to the 5' RACE reads. The table includes more than 750,000 distinct CDR3 sequences, 25% to 35% detected once. These records were also assigned to another study, of T cells of mothers and their children.

The specimen sequenced was blood. Receptors originate from a woman aged 40 to 50 in good health.

This clonotype was found a few times. This chain uses TRBV7-2 with TRBJ2-4; D remains unclear. Trimming took off 3 bases at V and 0 bases at J, with 6 bases between the two ends. Germline V lookup: CDR1 SGHTA, CDR2 FQGNSA. The CDR3 has 14 residues. CDR3 DNA sequence: TGTGCCAGCAGCTTCGAAGTAGCCAAAAACATTCAGTACTTC. It specifies CASSFEVAKNIQYF.

The chain is built from TRBV28 and TRBJ2-3; D ambiguous. This CDR3 is built from 10 residues. V was shortened by 8 bases and J by 6 bases, with 6 bases between the two germline ends. Germline V gene lookup returns CDR1 MDHEN and CDR2 SYDVKM. CDR3 coding DNA: TGTGCCAGCGGGTGCGATACGCAGTATTTT. Protein product: CASGCDTQYF.

This clonotype was detected only a few times. This chain links TRBV4-1 with TRBJ2-5; 9 bases map to TRBD1. The V segment lost 4 bases and the J segment 0 bases; nucleotides outside the gene matches: 15. The CDR3 contains 19 residues. CDR1 and CDR2 (germline): MGHRA, YSYEKL. CDR3 nucleotide sequence: TGCGCCAGCAGCCGGTCCGACAGGGGGAGGTGGCGCGACCAAGAGACCCAGTACTTC. Protein sequence: CASSRSDRGRWRDQETQYF.

This clonotype has a count of ten or more. CDR3 amino acids: CASSFLPGLAYEQYF. The CDR3 nucleotides are TGTGCCAGCAGTTTTCTCCCGGGGTTAGCCTACGAGCAGTACTTC. The V gene is TRBV28, the J gene TRBJ2-7; D is possibly TRBD2 (5 bases). V lost 3 bases and J lost 2, with 14 bases in between. This CDR3 is built from 15 residues. The germline V gene encodes CDR1 MDHEN and CDR2 SYDVKM.

The gene calls are TRBV18 and TRBJ2-5; no clear D. Trimming took 0 bases from V and 0 from J, leaving 8 bases between them. The CDR3 has 15 residues. Germline V gene data show CDR1 as KGHSH and CDR2 as LQKENI. The CDR3 here is CASSPPGRNQETQYF. The CDR3 region has the DNA TGTGCCAGCTCACCACCCGGGCGTAACCAAGAGACCCAGTACTTC.

To note about this clonotype: Its ends do not fully match the called genes, so a read error is possible. The chain uses TRBV29-1 and TRBJ2-3; a possible D gene is TRBD2 (5 bases). The CDR3 runs 15 residues. Per germline, CDR1 SQVTM and CDR2 ANQGSEA. The CDR3, as DNA: TGCGGCGTTCAAGCGGCTTCAACTAGCACAGATACGCAGTATTTT. It specifies CGVQAASTSTDTQYF.

This clonotype showed up just a few times. The chain uses TRBV5-1 and TRBJ2-1; D is unclear. The CDR3 length is 14 residues. V shed 0 bases and J shed 7 bases, with 11 bases lying between them. CDR1 SGHRS and CDR2 YFSETQ come from the germline V gene. For the CDR3, the DNA is TGCGCCAGCAGCTTGGCCGTATCGGGTAATGAGCAGTTCTTC. Its translation is CASSLAVSGNEQFF.

This clonotype was detected ten times or more. The chain couples TRBV5-5 to TRBJ1-2; 7 nucleotides match TRBD1. Trimming took 4 bases from V and 1 from J; bases not matched to a gene: 7. Germline assignment: CDR1 SGHKS and CDR2 YYEKEE (reference sequence). The CDR3 loop spans 15 amino acids. CDR3 residues: CASSQGTAYNYGYTF. CDR3 DNA: TGTGCCAGCAGCCAAGGGACAGCCTATAACTATGGCTACACCTTC.

This clonotype has ten or more counts. V gene TRBV11-2 combines with J gene TRBJ2-5; the D gene is possibly TRBD2 (7 bases). The V gene lost 1 base and the J gene lost 1 base, with 16 bases spanning the gap. The CDR3 totals 17 residues. In germline, CDR1 is SGHAT, CDR2 FQNNGV. The CDR3 region is CASSLVVSRGLQETQYF. As DNA, the CDR3 is TGTGCCAGCAGCTTAGTCGTCTCGCGGGGGCTCCAAGAGACCCAGTACTTC.

The V call is TRBV7-8, the J call TRBJ1-2; D gene ambiguous. V gave up 11 bases and J gave up 6 bases, with 16 bases separating them. CDR1 and CDR2 from the germline V gene are SGHVS and FQNEAQ. The CDR3 covers 12 residues. The CDR3 protein is CAGNYGRDGYTF. The CDR3 DNA reads TGTGCCGGCAACTACGGCAGAGATGGCTACACCTTC.

A remark on this clonotype: This sequence may be a read error, since a much larger clone differs from it by one base. The rearrangement uses TRBV12-3 or TRBV12-4 and TRBJ2-6, with 11 bases that match TRBD2. The V and J ends lost 6 bases and 0 bases, in that order; junction bases with no gene match: 7. The CDR3 totals 18 residues. The CDR3 loop is CASSHTSGGDSGANVLTF. The CDR3 DNA reads as TGTGCCAGCAGCCATACTAGCGGGGGTGACTCTGGGGCCAACGTCCTGACTTTC.

For this clonotype: A read error may explain this, as a much larger clone is one base away. V usage is TRBV20-1 and J usage is TRBJ1-2; the match to TRBD1 covers 12 bases. CDR1 is DFQATT and CDR2 is SNEGSKA in the germline V gene (reference sequence). With V trimmed by 5 bases and J by 10 bases, 11 bases remained unmatched. The CDR3 runs 14 residues. Here the CDR3 DNA reads TGCAGTGCTCCAATCCGGGACAGGGGGCTTGACTACACCTTC. It is translated as CSAPIRDRGLDYTF.

This chain joins TRBV20-1 and TRBJ2-1, with 9 positions matching TRBD1. The germline gives CDR1 DFQATT, CDR2 SNEGSKA (reference sequence). The CDR3 runs to 13 residues. CDR3 region: CSFGSGTGNEQFF. In DNA form, the CDR3 reads TGCAGCTTTGGCAGCGGGACAGGGAATGAGCAGTTCTTC.

As for this clonotype: A single base separates this from a much larger clone, so it may be a read error. The rearrangement joins TRBV24-1 to TRBJ1-2; 9 bases map to TRBD1. The CDR3 consists of 13 residues. The germline V gene encodes CDR1 KGHDR and CDR2 SFDVKD. The CDR3 spells CATSTGGTYDYTF. CDR3 DNA: TGTGCCACTTCCACAGGGGGCACCTATGACTACACCTTC.

The chain is built from TRBV5-1 and TRBJ1-1; D remains unclear. Trimming took 1 base from V and 8 from J, leaving 18 bases between them. This CDR3 has 15 residues. CDR1 is SGHRS, CDR2 YFSETQ, per germline. This CDR3 is CASSLLLGQGGEAFF. In DNA form, the CDR3 reads TGCGCCAGCAGCTTGCTCTTAGGCCAAGGCGGCGAAGCTTTCTTT.

In this sample, this clonotype turned up many times. This rearrangement joins TRBV7-9 to TRBJ2-7, with 9 bases aligning to TRBD1. J gave up 5 bases and V 5 bases, and 7 bases lay outside the gene matches. Germline V gene lookup returns CDR1 SEHNR and CDR2 FQNEAQ (reference sequence). This CDR3 is built from 14 residues. The CDR3 sequence is CASSTGQGIHEQYF. The CDR3 DNA sequence: TGTGCCAGCAGCACGGGACAGGGTATACACGAGCAGTACTTC.

The chain couples TRBV7-9 to TRBJ2-1; no firm D call. The J call may not be correct, given that the DNA end is closer to TRBJ2-7. CDR3 length: 14 residues. Looked up from germline, CDR1 is SEHNR and CDR2 is FQNEAQ (reference sequence). For the CDR3, the DNA is TGTGCCAGCAGCAGCCGTTACTCCTACAATGAGCAGTACTTC. Translating gives CASSSRYSYNEQYF.